A single sample gave rise to the 16 T cell receptor beta chains below, sequenced in a study of cytomegalovirus exposure and HLA in healthy donors. The PCR used 60 Vbeta and 13 Jbeta primers. The method was immunoSEQ multiplex PCR; TCRdb's version includes in-frame clones alone and lacks a portion of them. The table includes around 14,000 clones, approximately 57% detected once. Material for sequencing was PBMCs. The receptors stem from a woman aged 45 to 65 in good health and CMV-seropositive.

This clone was counted only a few times. The chain recombines TRBV11-3 with TRBJ2-1; unclear D gene. Germline V gene data show CDR1 as SGHNT and CDR2 as YENEEA. The CDR3 is 12 amino acids. Trimming stripped 0 bases from V and 7 bases from J, with 4 bases between. The CDR3 nucleotides are TGTGCCAGCAGCTTAGATCTTAATGAGCAGTTCTTC. This codes for CASSLDLNEQFF.

This clone is a singleton in its sample. The V and J genes are TRBV9 and TRBJ1-1; the D gene is possibly TRBD1 (5 bases). Germline-derived CDR1 and CDR2 are SGDLS and YYNGEE. Trimming left V 0 bases short and J 0 bases short, with 6 bases between. The CDR3 is 14 amino acids. The CDR3 nucleotides read TGTGCCAGCAGCGTAGGGGGGGTGAACACTGAAGCTTTCTTT. Translated, it gives CASSVGGVNTEAFF.

The chain joins TRBV29-1 to TRBJ2-5; TRBD2 matches 12 bases. The V gene's germline CDR1 is SQVTM and CDR2 ANQGSEA. CDR3 length equals 15 residues. After removal of 7 bases from V and 4 bases from J, the junction contained 10 bases not matched to a gene. The CDR3 DNA is TGCAGCGCTCCTACGACTAGCGGGAGCCGAGAGACCCAGTACTTC. This translates into CSAPTTSGSRETQYF.

This clone is medium-sized. The CDR3 DNA is TGTGCCAGCAGTGAGTCCGGCACAGATACGCAGTATTTT. This gives the protein CASSESGTDTQYF. J is TRBJ2-3 and V is TRBV6-4; D remains ambiguous. The CDR3 sequence is 13 residues long. Germline CDR1 and CDR2: MRHNA and SNTAGT. The V end was cut by 3 bases, the J end by 1 base, with 5 bases between.

The chain joins TRBV6-5 to TRBJ2-1, with D possibly TRBD2 on 6 matching bases. CDR1 and CDR2 (germline): MNHEY, SVGAGI. The CDR3 sequence is 15 residues long. Trimming removed 6 bases from V and 6 bases from J, with 18 bases in between. The CDR3 DNA is TGTGCCAGCAGCTTCACGGGACTCGCTACCAATGAGCAGTTCTTC. Its protein is CASSFTGLATNEQFF.

DNA for the CDR3: TGCAGCGTCTGGACCCAAGGGGGCGAGCAGTACTTC. Protein: CSVWTQGGEQYF. J is TRBJ2-7 and V is TRBV29-1; a weak D match, TRBD1 (6 bases). V was clipped by 6 bases and J by 6 bases, with 15 bases between them. The length of the CDR3 is 12 residues. CDR1 is SQVTM, CDR2 ANQGSEA, per germline.

This clone was seen a single time. The chain combines TRBV30 with TRBJ2-1; no firm D call. With 6 bases removed from V and 9 bases from J, the gap between germline ends came to 15 bases. The germline CDR1 and CDR2 sequences are GTSNPN and SVGIG (reference sequence). The CDR3 spans 12 residues. This CDR3 reads CACSFDTAEQFF. In nucleotides, the CDR3 is TGTGCCTGCTCCTTCGACACTGCTGAGCAGTTCTTC.

The chain carries TRBV6-1 and TRBJ2-7, with 7 bases aligning to TRBD1. The CDR3 sequence is 15 residues long. Germline V gives CDR1 MNHNS, CDR2 SASEGT. The junction had 11 bases not matched to a gene; V was cut back by 6 bases and J by 3 bases. The CDR3 nucleotides are TGTGCCAGCAGCCCAGTAGGGACAGCCTACTACGAGCAGTACTTC. This codes for CASSPVGTAYYEQYF.

With respect to this clone: Other DNA sequences within the sample encode an identical CDR3. The V gene is TRBV20-1, the J gene TRBJ2-1; D gene ambiguous. V was shortened by 3 bases and J by 7 bases, with 7 bases between the two germline ends. Germline-derived CDR1 and CDR2 are DFQATT and SNEGSKA (reference sequence). The CDR3 spans 11 residues. CDR3 loop: CSASTSNEQFF. Here the CDR3 DNA reads TGCAGTGCTAGTACATCGAATGAGCAGTTCTTC.

The chain carries TRBV6-1 and TRBJ2-5; 8 nucleotides match TRBD1. V lost 6 bases, J lost 5 bases, and 8 bases stayed unmatched. The germline V gene encodes CDR1 MNHNS and CDR2 SASEGT. This CDR3 is 14 amino acids long. DNA for the CDR3: TGTGCCAGCAGCCCCGGGACAGGATATGAGACCCAGTACTTC. Its protein is CASSPGTGYETQYF.

The V call is TRBV6-1, the J call TRBJ1-1, with TRBD1 matching over 10 bases. Unmatched junction bases numbered 10, after V lost 4 bases and J lost 8 bases. The CDR3 totals 15 residues. Germline assignment: CDR1 MNHNS and CDR2 SASEGT. The CDR3: CASSVPGQGNPEAFF. The CDR3 coding sequence is TGTGCCAGCAGTGTTCCGGGACAGGGGAACCCAGAAGCTTTCTTT.

The chain links TRBV11-1 to TRBJ2-7; 7 bases are shared with TRBD1. The CDR3 has 14 amino acids. Trimming at V came to 3 bases and at J to 2 bases, leaving 4 bases not matched to a gene. Germline loops: CDR1 SGHAT, CDR2 FQDESV (reference sequence). CDR3 nucleotide sequence: TGTGCCAGCAGCTTGAGGGGGCCGGCCTACGAGCAGTACTTC. This encodes CASSLRGPAYEQYF.

CDR3 nucleotide sequence: TGCAGCGTCCTCTCCGGGAAACTGGTACAAGAGACCCAGTACTTC. Its protein is CSVLSGKLVQETQYF. This chain uses TRBV29-1 with TRBJ2-5; weak D call: TRBD2 (5 bases). V gave up 6 bases and J gave up 2 bases, with 19 bases separating them. Germline CDR1 SQVTM, CDR2 ANQGSEA. The CDR3 spans 15 residues.

The V and J genes are TRBV9 and TRBJ1-1, with TRBD1 identical over 7 bases. The germline gives CDR1 SGDLS, CDR2 YYNGEE. The ends lost 4 bases at V and 0 bases at J; junction bases unmatched: 6. CDR3 size: 15 residues. As DNA, the CDR3 is TGTGCCAGCAGCCGGCTGGGGACAGTGAACACTGAAGCTTTCTTT. This encodes CASSRLGTVNTEAFF.

The chain couples TRBV5-1 to TRBJ2-7; D perhaps matches TRBD2 (6 bases). The CDR3 consists of 12 residues. Trimming pared 2 bases from V and 4 bases from J, leaving 7 bases between. The germline gives CDR1 SGHRS, CDR2 YFSETQ. CDR3 sequence (DNA): TGCGCCAGCAGCTTTGGAGGGTACGAGCAGTACTTC. It yields the protein CASSFGGYEQYF.

The V and J genes are TRBV5-4 and TRBJ1-4, with a possible D match to TRBD1 (5 bases). Trimming took off 5 bases at V and 7 bases at J, with 12 bases between the two ends. Germline CDR1 reads SGHNT; CDR2 reads YYREEE (reference sequence). The CDR3 covers 13 residues. CDR3 nucleotides: TGTGCCAGCAGTCCCCAGGGAAGTGAAAAACTGTTTTTT. It is translated as CASSPQGSEKLFF.